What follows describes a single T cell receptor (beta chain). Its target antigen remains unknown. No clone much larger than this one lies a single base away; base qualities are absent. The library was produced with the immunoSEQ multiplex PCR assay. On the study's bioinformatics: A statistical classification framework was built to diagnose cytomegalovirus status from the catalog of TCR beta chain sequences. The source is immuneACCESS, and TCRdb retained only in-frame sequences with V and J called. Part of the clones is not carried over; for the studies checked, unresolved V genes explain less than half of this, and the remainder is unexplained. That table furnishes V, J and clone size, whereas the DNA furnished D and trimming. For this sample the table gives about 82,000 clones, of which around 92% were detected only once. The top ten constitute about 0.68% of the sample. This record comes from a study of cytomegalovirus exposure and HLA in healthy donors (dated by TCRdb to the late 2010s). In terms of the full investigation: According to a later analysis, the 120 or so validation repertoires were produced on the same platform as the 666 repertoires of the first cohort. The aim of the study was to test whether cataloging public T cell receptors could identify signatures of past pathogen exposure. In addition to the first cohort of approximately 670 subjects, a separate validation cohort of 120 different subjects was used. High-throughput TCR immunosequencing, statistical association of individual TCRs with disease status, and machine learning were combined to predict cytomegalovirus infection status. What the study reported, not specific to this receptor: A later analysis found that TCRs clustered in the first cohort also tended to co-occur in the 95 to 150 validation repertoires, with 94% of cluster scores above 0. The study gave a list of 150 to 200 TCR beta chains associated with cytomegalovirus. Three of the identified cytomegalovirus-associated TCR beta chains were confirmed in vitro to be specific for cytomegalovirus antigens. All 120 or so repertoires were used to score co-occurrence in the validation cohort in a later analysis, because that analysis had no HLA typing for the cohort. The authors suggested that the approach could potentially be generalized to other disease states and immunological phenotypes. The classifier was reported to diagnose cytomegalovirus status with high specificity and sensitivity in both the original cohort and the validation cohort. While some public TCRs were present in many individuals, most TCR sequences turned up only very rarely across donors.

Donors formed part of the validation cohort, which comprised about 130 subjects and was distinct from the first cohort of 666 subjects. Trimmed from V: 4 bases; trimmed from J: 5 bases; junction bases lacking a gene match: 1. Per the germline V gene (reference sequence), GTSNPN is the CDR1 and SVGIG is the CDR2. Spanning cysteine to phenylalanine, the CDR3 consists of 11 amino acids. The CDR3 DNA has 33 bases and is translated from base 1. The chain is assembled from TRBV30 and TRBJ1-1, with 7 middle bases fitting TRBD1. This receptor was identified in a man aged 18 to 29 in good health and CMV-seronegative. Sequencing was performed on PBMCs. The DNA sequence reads TGTGCCTGGATGACAGGGACTGAAGCTTTCTTT. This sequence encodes CAWMTGTEAFF.